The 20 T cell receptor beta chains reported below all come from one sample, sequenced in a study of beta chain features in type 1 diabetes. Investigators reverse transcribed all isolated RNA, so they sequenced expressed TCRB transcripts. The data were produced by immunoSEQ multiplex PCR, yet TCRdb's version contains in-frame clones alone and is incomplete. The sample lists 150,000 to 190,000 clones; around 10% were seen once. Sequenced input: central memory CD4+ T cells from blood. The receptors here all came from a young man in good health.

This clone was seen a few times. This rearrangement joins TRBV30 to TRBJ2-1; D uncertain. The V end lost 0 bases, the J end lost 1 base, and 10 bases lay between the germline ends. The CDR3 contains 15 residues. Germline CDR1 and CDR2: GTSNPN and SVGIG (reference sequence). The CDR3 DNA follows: TGTGCCTGGAGTGTAGCTTACCCTTCCTACAATGAGCAGTTCTTC. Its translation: CAWSVAYPSYNEQFF. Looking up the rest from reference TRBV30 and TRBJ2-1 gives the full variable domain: SQTIHQWPATLVQPVGSPLSLECTVEGTSNPNLYWYRQAAGRGLQLLFYSVGIGQISSEVPQNLSASRPQDRQFILSSKKLLLSDSGFYLCAWSVAYPSYNEQFFGPGTRLTVL.

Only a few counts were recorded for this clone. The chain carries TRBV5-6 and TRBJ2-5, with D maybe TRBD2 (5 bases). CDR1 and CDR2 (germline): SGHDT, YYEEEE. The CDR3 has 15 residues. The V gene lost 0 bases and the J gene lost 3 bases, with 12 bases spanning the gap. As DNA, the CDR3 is TGTGCCAGCAGCTTGGTTCTAGCAGGAAAAGAGACCCAGTACTTC. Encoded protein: CASSLVLAGKETQYF.

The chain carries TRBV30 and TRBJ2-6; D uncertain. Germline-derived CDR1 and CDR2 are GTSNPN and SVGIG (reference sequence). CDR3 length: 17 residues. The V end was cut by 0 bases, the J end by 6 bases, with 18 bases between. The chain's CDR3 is CAWSVFGTSYVANVLTF. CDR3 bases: TGTGCCTGGAGTGTATTCGGCACTTCCTATGTGGCCAACGTCCTGACTTTC.

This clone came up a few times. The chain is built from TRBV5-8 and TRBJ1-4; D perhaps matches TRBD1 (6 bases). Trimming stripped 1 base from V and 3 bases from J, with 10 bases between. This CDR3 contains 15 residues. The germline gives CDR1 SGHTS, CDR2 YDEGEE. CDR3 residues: CASSLRGGPNEKLFF. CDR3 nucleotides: TGTGCCAGCAGCTTGAGAGGGGGACCTAATGAAAAACTGTTTTTT.

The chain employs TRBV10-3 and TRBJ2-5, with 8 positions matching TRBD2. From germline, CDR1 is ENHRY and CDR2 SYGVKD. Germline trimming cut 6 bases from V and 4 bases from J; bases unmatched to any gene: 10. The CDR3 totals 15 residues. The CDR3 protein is CAIRSQREQGETQYF. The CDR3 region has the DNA TGTGCCATCAGAAGCCAGCGGGAGCAGGGAGAGACCCAGTACTTC.

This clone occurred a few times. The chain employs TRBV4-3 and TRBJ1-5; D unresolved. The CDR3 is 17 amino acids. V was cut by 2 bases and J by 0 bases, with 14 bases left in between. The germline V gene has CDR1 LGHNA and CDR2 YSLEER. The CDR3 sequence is CASSQQYRDYSNQPQHF. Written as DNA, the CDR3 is TGCGCCAGCAGCCAACAATACAGAGATTATAGCAATCAGCCCCAGCATTTT.

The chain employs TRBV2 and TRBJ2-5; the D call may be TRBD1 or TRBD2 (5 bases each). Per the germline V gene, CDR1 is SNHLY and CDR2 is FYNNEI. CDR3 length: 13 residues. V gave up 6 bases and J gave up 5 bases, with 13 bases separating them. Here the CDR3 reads CASRGTAVETQYF. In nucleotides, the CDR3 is TGTGCCAGCAGGGGGACCGCCGTGGAGACCCAGTACTTC.

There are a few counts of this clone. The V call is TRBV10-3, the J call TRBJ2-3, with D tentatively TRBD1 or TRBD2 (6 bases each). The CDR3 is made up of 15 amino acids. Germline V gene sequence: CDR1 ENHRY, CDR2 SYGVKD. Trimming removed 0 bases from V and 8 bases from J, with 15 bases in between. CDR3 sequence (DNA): TGTGCCATCAGTGAGTCTTTCGGGGGCCCTGGTACGCAGTATTTT. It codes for CAISESFGGPGTQYF.

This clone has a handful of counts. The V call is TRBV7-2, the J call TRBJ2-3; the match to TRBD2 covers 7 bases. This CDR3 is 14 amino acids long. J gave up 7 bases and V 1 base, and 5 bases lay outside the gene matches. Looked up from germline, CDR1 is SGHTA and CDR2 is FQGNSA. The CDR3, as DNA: TGTGCCAGCAGCTTAGGCCCTAGCGGAAATACGCAGTATTTT. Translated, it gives CASSLGPSGNTQYF.

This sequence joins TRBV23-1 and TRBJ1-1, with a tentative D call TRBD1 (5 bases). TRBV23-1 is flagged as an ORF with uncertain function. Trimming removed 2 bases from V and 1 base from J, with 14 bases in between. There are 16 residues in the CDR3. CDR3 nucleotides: TGCGCCAGCAGTCAAAAGAGGGGATCAGAGAACACTGAAGCTTTCTTT. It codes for CASSQKRGSENTEAFF.

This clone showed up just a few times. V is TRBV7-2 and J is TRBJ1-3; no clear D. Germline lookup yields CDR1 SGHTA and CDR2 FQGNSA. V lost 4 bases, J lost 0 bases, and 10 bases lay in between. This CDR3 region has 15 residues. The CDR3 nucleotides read TGTGCCAGCAGCTATCAAACTCACTCTGGAAACACCATATATTTT. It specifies CASSYQTHSGNTIYF.

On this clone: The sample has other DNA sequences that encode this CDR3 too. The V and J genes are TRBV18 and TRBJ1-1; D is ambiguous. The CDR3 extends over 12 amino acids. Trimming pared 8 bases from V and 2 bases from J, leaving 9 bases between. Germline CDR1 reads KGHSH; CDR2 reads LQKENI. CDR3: CASSRANTEAFF. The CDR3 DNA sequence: TGTGCCAGCAGTCGCGCTAACACTGAAGCTTTCTTT.

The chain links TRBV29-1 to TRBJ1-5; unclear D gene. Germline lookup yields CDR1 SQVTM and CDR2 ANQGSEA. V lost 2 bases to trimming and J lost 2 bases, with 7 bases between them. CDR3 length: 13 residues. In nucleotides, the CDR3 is TGCAGCGTTGAATTGGCGCGCAATCAGCCCCAGCATTTT. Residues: CSVELARNQPQHF.

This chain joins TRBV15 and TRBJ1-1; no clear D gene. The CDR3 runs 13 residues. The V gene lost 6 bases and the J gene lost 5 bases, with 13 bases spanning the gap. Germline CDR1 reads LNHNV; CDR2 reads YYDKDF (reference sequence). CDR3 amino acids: CATSSEGRTEAFF. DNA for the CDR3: TGTGCCACCAGTTCTGAGGGTAGGACTGAAGCTTTCTTT.

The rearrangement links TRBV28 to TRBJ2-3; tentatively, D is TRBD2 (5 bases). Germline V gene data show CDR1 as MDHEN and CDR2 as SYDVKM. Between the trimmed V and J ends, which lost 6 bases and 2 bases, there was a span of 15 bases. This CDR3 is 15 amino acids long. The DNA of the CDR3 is TGTGCCAGCAGACCTAGAGCTCGGGACACAGATACGCAGTATTTT. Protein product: CASRPRARDTDTQYF.

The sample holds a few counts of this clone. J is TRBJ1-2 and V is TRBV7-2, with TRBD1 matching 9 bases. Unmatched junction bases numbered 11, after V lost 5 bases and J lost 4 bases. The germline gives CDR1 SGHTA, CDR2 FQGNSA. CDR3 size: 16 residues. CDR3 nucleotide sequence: TGTGCCAGCAGCAAAGTCCCGGGACAGGGTTCCTATGGCTACACCTTC. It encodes CASSKVPGQGSYGYTF.

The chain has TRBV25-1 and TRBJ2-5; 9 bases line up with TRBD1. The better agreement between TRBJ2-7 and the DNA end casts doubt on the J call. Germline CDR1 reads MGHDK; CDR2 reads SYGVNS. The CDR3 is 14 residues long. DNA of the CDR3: TGTGCCAGCAGGAAGGGACAGGGTTTGGACGAGCAGTACTTC. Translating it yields CASRKGQGLDEQYF.

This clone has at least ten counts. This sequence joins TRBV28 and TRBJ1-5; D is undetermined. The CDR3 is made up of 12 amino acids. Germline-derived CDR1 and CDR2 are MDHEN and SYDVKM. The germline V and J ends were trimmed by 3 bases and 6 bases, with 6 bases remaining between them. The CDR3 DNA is TGTGCCAGCAGTTTCACGGTTCAGCCCCAGCATTTT. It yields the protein CASSFTVQPQHF. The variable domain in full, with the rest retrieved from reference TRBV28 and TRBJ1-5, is DVKVTQSSRYLVKRTGEKVFLECVQDMDHENMFWYRQDPGLGLRLIYFSYDVKMKEKGDIPEGYSVSREKKERFSLILESASTNQTSMYLCASSFTVQPQHFGDGTRLSIL.

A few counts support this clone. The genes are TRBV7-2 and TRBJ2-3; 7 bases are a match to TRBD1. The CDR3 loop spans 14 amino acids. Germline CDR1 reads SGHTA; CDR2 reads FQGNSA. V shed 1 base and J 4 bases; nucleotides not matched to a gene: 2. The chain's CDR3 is CASSLGQGSDTQYF. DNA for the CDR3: TGTGCCAGCAGCTTAGGACAGGGATCAGATACGCAGTATTTT.

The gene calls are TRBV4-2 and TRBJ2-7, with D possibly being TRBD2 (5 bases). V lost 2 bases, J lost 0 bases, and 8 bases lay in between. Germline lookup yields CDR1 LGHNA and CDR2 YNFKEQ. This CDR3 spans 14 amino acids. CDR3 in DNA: TGTGCCAGCAGCCAAATGAGGGCCTCCTACGAGCAGTACTTC. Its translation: CASSQMRASYEQYF.